A single sample is the source of the 24 T cell receptor beta chains below, sequenced in a study of shared clonotypes between healthy human individuals. Naive CD8 isolation took CD45RO-negative cells positively selected for CCR7 and excluded terminally differentiated effector memory CD45RA+ cells. Assay used: immunoSEQ multiplex PCR; TCRdb lists only in-frame clones, some missing. The sample shows millions of clones, approximately 94% of them seen only once. The sample consisted of naive CD8+ T cells from PBMCs. These receptors were collected from a man between 18 and 35 years old in good health. Some clones in this sample may be carry-over from other donors' samples.

The V and J genes are TRBV6-6 and TRBJ2-4, with D perhaps TRBD2 (5 bases). Between the trimmed V and J ends, which lost 5 bases and 0 bases, there was a span of 14 bases. The length of the CDR3 is 16 residues. Germline V CDR1 and CDR2: MNHNY, SVGAGI (reference sequence). This chain's CDR3 is CASSGGSSKAKNIQYF. The CDR3 DNA reads TGTGCCAGCAGTGGCGGGTCCTCAAAAGCCAAAAACATTCAGTACTTC.

The chain has TRBV4-2 and TRBJ1-3; no reliable D call. Germline V gives CDR1 LGHNA, CDR2 YNFKEQ. Trimming removed 1 base from V and 4 bases from J, with 5 bases in between. There are 13 residues in the CDR3. In nucleotides, the CDR3 is TGTGCCAGCAGCCAAGGGGTGGGAAACACCATATATTTT. Encoded protein: CASSQGVGNTIYF.

The chain has TRBV19 and TRBJ1-2; D not certain. Germline CDR1 is LNHDA and CDR2 is SQIVND (reference sequence). The CDR3 covers 11 residues. The V end was cut by 4 bases, the J end by 7 bases, with 7 bases between. The DNA for the CDR3 is TGTGCCAGTAGTACGGGGAGTGGCTACACCTTC. Its protein is CASSTGSGYTF.

The rearrangement joins TRBV9 to TRBJ2-2, with D hard to call. From germline, CDR1 is SGDLS and CDR2 YYNGEE. This CDR3 is built from 12 residues. Trimming left V 4 bases short and J 7 bases short, with 8 bases between. The CDR3 region is CASSTSVGELFF. The CDR3 nucleotides read TGTGCCAGCAGCACGAGTGTCGGGGAGCTGTTTTTT.

The chain uses TRBV9 and TRBJ2-2; 9 bases agree with TRBD2. Germline CDR1 SGDLS, CDR2 YYNGEE. The CDR3 sequence is 16 residues long. V shed 3 bases, J shed 6 bases, and the junction held 9 bases outside the gene matches. The CDR3 nucleotides read TGTGCCAGCAGCGGAGAACTAGCGGGCTTATCCGGGGAGCTGTTTTTT. This encodes CASSGELAGLSGELFF.

This chain links TRBV4-2 with TRBJ2-7, with D possibly matching TRBD1 (6 bases). Germline CDR1 reads LGHNA; CDR2 reads YNFKEQ. V was clipped by 0 bases and J by 2 bases, with 26 bases between them. This CDR3 is built from 20 residues. CDR3 loop: CASSQEWSGTQFPGTYEQYF. DNA for the CDR3: TGTGCCAGCAGCCAAGAATGGTCTGGGACACAGTTTCCAGGAACCTACGAGCAGTACTTC.

The chain employs TRBV9 and TRBJ1-1; the D gene is possibly TRBD1 (5 bases). Trimming took 0 bases from V and 0 from J, leaving 12 bases between them. This CDR3 contains 16 residues. Germline V gene sequence: CDR1 SGDLS, CDR2 YYNGEE. CDR3 DNA sequence: TGTGCCAGCAGCGTAGGGGGGACCTTCATGAACACTGAAGCTTTCTTT. This translates into CASSVGGTFMNTEAFF.

Here the CDR3 reads CASSHRGSYEQYF. CDR3 sequence (DNA): TGTGCCAGCAGCCACAGGGGCTCCTACGAGCAGTACTTC. The J gene is TRBJ2-7, the V gene TRBV11-3; TRBD1 aligns across 7 bases. The germline V gene has CDR1 SGHNT and CDR2 YENEEA. The CDR3 sequence is 13 residues long. V lost 5 bases and J lost 0; bases outside the gene matches: 1.

The J gene is TRBJ2-7, the V gene TRBV27; 12 positions agree with TRBD2. The CDR3 is 16 residues long. V lost 5 bases, J lost 3 bases, and 8 bases stayed unmatched. Looked up from germline, CDR1 is MNHEY and CDR2 is SMNVEV (reference sequence). The CDR3: CASSATMTSGSYEQYF. CDR3 in DNA: TGTGCCAGCAGTGCCACTATGACTAGCGGGAGCTACGAGCAGTACTTC.

The rearrangement uses TRBV6-1 and TRBJ2-2; 9 nucleotides match TRBD1. This CDR3 is 14 amino acids long. With 8 bases clipped from V and 8 bases from J, the junction kept 9 bases outside the gene matches. In germline, CDR1 is MNHNS, CDR2 SASEGT. CDR3 region: CASQDRGGPGELFF. The CDR3 DNA sequence: TGTGCCAGCCAGGACAGGGGAGGACCGGGGGAGCTGTTTTTT.

The gene calls are TRBV5-1 and TRBJ2-7, with D maybe TRBD2 (6 bases). From germline, CDR1 is SGHRS and CDR2 YFSETQ. Trimming removed 2 bases at V and 5 bases at J, with 14 bases between. The CDR3 sequence is 14 residues long. This chain's CDR3 is CASSFDGTPNEQYF. The DNA for the CDR3 is TGCGCCAGCAGCTTTGATGGGACTCCCAACGAGCAGTACTTC.

The J gene is TRBJ2-2, the V gene TRBV9; D may be TRBD1 or TRBD2 (6 bases each). Germline loops: CDR1 SGDLS, CDR2 YYNGEE. V shed 2 bases and J shed 5 bases, with 10 bases lying between them. This CDR3 region has 14 residues. This CDR3 reads CASSVGGITGELFF. CDR3 in DNA: TGTGCCAGCAGCGTGGGGGGCATTACCGGGGAGCTGTTTTTT.

The rearrangement joins TRBV2 to TRBJ2-3, with D maybe TRBD2 (6 bases). Germline V lookup: CDR1 SNHLY, CDR2 FYNNEI. The CDR3 has 15 residues. Trimming stripped 2 bases from V and 0 bases from J, with 9 bases between. CDR3 sequence (DNA): TGTGCCAGCAGTGAATGGCGGGGTAGCACAGATACGCAGTATTTT. It yields the protein CASSEWRGSTDTQYF.

The chain couples TRBV10-3 to TRBJ1-2; possible D gene TRBD1, 6 bases. This CDR3 has 14 residues. Looked up from germline, CDR1 is ENHRY and CDR2 is SYGVKD. The V and J ends lost 2 bases and 8 bases respectively, with 15 bases between them. The DNA for the CDR3 is TGTGCCATCAGTGAGCCCAAGACAGGAGGGGGCTACACCTTC. Translation gives CAISEPKTGGGYTF.

The V gene is TRBV27, the J gene TRBJ2-7; TRBD2 matches 7 bases. Germline V lookup: CDR1 MNHEY, CDR2 SMNVEV (reference sequence). V was clipped by 3 bases and J by 4 bases; unmatched bases: 9. CDR3 size: 15 residues. CDR3 protein: CASSLGLTGEYEQYF. CDR3 coding DNA: TGTGCCAGCAGTTTGGGACTAACGGGAGAGTACGAGCAGTACTTC.

The V and J genes are TRBV6-1 and TRBJ1-2; D remains ambiguous. Trimming removed 1 base at V and 7 bases at J, with 13 bases between. This CDR3 contains 14 residues. Germline assignment: CDR1 MNHNS and CDR2 SASEGT. CDR3 residues: CASSEETPHFGYTF. CDR3 coding DNA: TGTGCCAGCAGTGAAGAGACTCCCCACTTTGGCTACACCTTC.

This sequence joins TRBV19 and TRBJ2-2; 9 nucleotides align to TRBD2. The CDR3 totals 15 residues. CDR1 is LNHDA and CDR2 is SQIVND in the germline V gene (reference sequence). V trimming: 5 bases; J trimming: 6 bases; junction bases outside the gene matches: 7. The CDR3 spells CASSLAGASAGELFF. The CDR3 nucleotides are TGTGCCAGTAGTTTAGCGGGAGCCTCGGCCGGGGAGCTGTTTTTT.

This clone appeared once. The chain uses TRBV6-6 and TRBJ2-7; no clear D. V lost 6 bases to trimming and J lost 1 base, with 13 bases between them. Germline V gene sequence: CDR1 MNHNY, CDR2 SVGAGI (reference sequence). CDR3 length: 14 amino acids. The CDR3 region is CASSSRLGSYEQYF. As DNA, the CDR3 is TGTGCCAGCAGCTCCCGCCTGGGGTCCTACGAGCAGTACTTC.

This clone was picked up one time. The J gene is TRBJ1-2, the V gene TRBV6-5, with a possible D match to TRBD1 (5 bases). CDR1 and CDR2 from the germline V gene are MNHEY and SVGAGI. V lost 2 bases, J lost 4 bases, and 8 bases lay in between. There are 13 residues in the CDR3. As DNA, the CDR3 is TGTGCCAGCAGTTACGGAGACAGCTATGGCTACACCTTC. Its translation is CASSYGDSYGYTF.

The chain has TRBV28 and TRBJ2-5; D gene ambiguous. Germline assignment: CDR1 MDHEN and CDR2 SYDVKM. The CDR3 extends over 15 amino acids. With 1 base removed from V and 1 base from J, the gap between germline ends came to 10 bases. The CDR3 DNA sequence: TGTGCCAGCAGTTTATCAACCGCAATCCAAGAGACCCAGTACTTC. Its translation is CASSLSTAIQETQYF.

This clone was recorded once. V gene TRBV6-6 combines with J gene TRBJ1-5; D gene uncertain. The CDR3 spans 13 residues. The germline V gene encodes CDR1 MNHNY and CDR2 SVGAGI (reference sequence). Trimming shortened V by 6 bases and J by 4 bases, and 10 bases separated the two germline ends. The DNA for the CDR3 is TGTGCCAGCAGGGCGTTAGGGAATCAGCCCCAGCATTTT. Protein: CASRALGNQPQHF.

The chain employs TRBV27 and TRBJ2-3; D is ambiguous. The CDR3 contains 14 residues. V was trimmed by 5 bases and J by 3 bases, leaving 12 bases between them. Germline V CDR1 and CDR2: MNHEY, SMNVEV (reference sequence). The CDR3: CASSLRHGTDTQYF. The CDR3 coding sequence is TGTGCCAGCAGTCTTCGACACGGGACAGATACGCAGTATTTT.

The gene calls are TRBV9 and TRBJ1-4; TRBD1 matches at 10 bases. Per germline, CDR1 SGDLS and CDR2 YYNGEE. The CDR3 is 17 amino acids. Losses at the gene ends were 2 bases for V and 3 bases for J; bases not matched to a gene: 7. The chain's CDR3 is CASSVGDRGAPNEKLFF. The CDR3, as DNA: TGTGCCAGCAGCGTGGGGGACAGGGGCGCACCTAATGAAAAACTGTTTTTT.

The chain employs TRBV14 and TRBJ2-7; D is perhaps TRBD2 (6 bases). Trimming cost V 4 bases and J 6 bases, with 13 bases left between them. The germline V gene has CDR1 SGHDN and CDR2 FVKESK. The CDR3 has 13 residues. The CDR3 loop is CASSPGLKREQYF. In DNA form, the CDR3 reads TGTGCCAGCAGCCCGGGACTGAAACGCGAGCAGTACTTC.